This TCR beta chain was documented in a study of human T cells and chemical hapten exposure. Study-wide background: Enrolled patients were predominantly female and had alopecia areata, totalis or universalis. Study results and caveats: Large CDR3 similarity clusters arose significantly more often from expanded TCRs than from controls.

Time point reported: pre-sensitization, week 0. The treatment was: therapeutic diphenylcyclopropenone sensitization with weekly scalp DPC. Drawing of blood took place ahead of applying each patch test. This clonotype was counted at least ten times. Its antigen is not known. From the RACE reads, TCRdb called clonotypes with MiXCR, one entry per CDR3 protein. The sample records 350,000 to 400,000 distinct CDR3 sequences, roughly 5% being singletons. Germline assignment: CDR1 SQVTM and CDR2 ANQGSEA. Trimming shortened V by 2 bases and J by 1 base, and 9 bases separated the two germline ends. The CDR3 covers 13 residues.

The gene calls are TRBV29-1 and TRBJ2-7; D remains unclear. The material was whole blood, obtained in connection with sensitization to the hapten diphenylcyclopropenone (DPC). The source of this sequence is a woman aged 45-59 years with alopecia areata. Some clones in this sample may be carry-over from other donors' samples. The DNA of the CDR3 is TGCAGCGTTGAAAGGGATGGGTCCTACGAGCAGTACTTC. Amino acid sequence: CSVERDGSYEQYF.